A single sample is the source of the 4 T cell receptor beta chains below, sequenced in a study of blood T cell repertoires in COVID-19. Libraries were prepared by immunoSEQ multiplex PCR; TCRdb keeps only in-frame clonotypes and omits some of them. Of fewer than 20,000 clones listed, roughly 87% are singletons. Sequencing was performed on peripheral blood. All receptors come from an older woman with active COVID-19.

This chain connects TRBV19 to TRBJ2-3; 10 bases map to TRBD2. The V segment lost 6 bases and the J segment 5 bases; nucleotides outside the gene matches: 14. This CDR3 has 17 amino acids. Germline V gene lookup returns CDR1 LNHDA and CDR2 SQIVND (reference sequence). The CDR3 DNA follows: TGTGCCAGTAGGCCCACCGGGACTAGCGTATGGGTAGATACGCAGTATTTT. Translated, it gives CASRPTGTSVWVDTQYF.

The chain couples TRBV29-1 to TRBJ2-1, with TRBD2 as a possible D gene (6 bases). V was shortened by 7 bases and J by 0 bases, with 16 bases between the two germline ends. The germline gives CDR1 SQVTM, CDR2 ANQGSEA. CDR3 length: 15 residues. The CDR3 DNA is TGCAGCGCTGCCATGGGCGGGAACTCCTACAATGAGCAGTTCTTC. It yields the protein CSAAMGGNSYNEQFF.

This sequence joins TRBV28 and TRBJ1-1; the match to TRBD1 covers 10 bases. The CDR3 contains 16 residues. V gave up 6 bases and J gave up 4 bases; unmatched junction bases: 11. Germline V gene sequence: CDR1 MDHEN, CDR2 SYDVKM. CDR3 DNA sequence: TGTGCCAGCAGCCCCGCCGGGGACAGGGGTGCCACTGAAGCTTTCTTT. It encodes CASSPAGDRGATEAFF.

V usage is TRBV2 and J usage is TRBJ1-2, with 11 bases fitting TRBD1. Trimming took 1 base from V and 4 from J; bases not matched to a gene: 2. The CDR3 covers 15 residues. CDR1 and CDR2 (germline): SNHLY, FYNNEI. The CDR3 region has the DNA TGTGCCAGCAGTGAAGGGACAGGGGGCACCTATGGCTACACCTTC. Protein sequence: CASSEGTGGTYGYTF.